Below, 27 T cell receptor beta chains from the same sample are listed, as sequenced in a study of cytomegalovirus exposure and HLA in healthy donors. The PCR made use of 60 Vbeta and 13 Jbeta primers. Here immunoSEQ multiplex PCR was the method, and the copy in TCRdb shows in-frame clones only, minus some. Of approximately 89,000 clones detected, roughly two thirds appear once; the ten largest clones hold less than 1.5%. Sequences were obtained from PBMCs. These receptors all come from a female donor in good health and CMV-seronegative.

The sample holds one count of this clone. The V and J genes are TRBV2 and TRBJ1-1; TRBD1 matches 8 bases. V lost 4 bases and J lost 5; bases outside the gene matches: 6. Germline assignment: CDR1 SNHLY and CDR2 FYNNEI. CDR3 length: 14 residues. In nucleotides, the CDR3 is TGTGCCAGCAGTGTAGCAGGGGGCAGGACTGAAGCTTTCTTT. Protein sequence: CASSVAGGRTEAFF.

The chain links TRBV7-2 to TRBJ2-7; the match to TRBD1 covers 7 bases. CDR3 length equals 14 residues. With 4 bases clipped from V and 1 base from J, the junction kept 4 bases outside the gene matches. The germline V gene encodes CDR1 SGHTA and CDR2 FQGNSA. The DNA for the CDR3 is TGTGCCAGCAGCTGGGACAGTAGTTCCTACGAGCAGTACTTC. As protein: CASSWDSSSYEQYF.

V gene TRBV4-3 combines with J gene TRBJ1-1; no definite D call. V lost 4 bases and J lost 1, with 13 bases in between. CDR3 length equals 15 residues. Germline V gene sequence: CDR1 LGHNA, CDR2 YSLEER. The CDR3 nucleotides are TGCGCCAGCAGCCCTGTTCAGGTACCGAACACTGAAGCTTTCTTT. Its translation is CASSPVQVPNTEAFF.

This sequence joins TRBV2 and TRBJ2-3; D is possibly TRBD2 (6 bases). V lost 3 bases and J lost 5, with 12 bases in between. This CDR3 has 14 amino acids. From germline, CDR1 is SNHLY and CDR2 FYNNEI. The CDR3 sequence: CASSDLLGGDTQYF. The CDR3 DNA is TGTGCCAGCAGTGATCTCCTGGGGGGAGATACGCAGTATTTT.

The CDR3 reads CAINPGLFTDTQYF. CDR3 nucleotides: TGTGCCATCAACCCGGGACTATTCACAGATACGCAGTATTTT. This rearrangement joins TRBV10-3 to TRBJ2-3; 7 bases are a match to TRBD2. CDR1 is ENHRY, CDR2 SYGVKD, per germline. J lost 2 bases, V lost 7 bases, and 6 bases had no gene match. The length of the CDR3 is 14 residues.

This chain links TRBV27 with TRBJ2-1; tentatively, D is TRBD2 (5 bases). The ends were cut back, 6 bases at V and 0 bases at J, with 15 bases in the middle. Germline V gives CDR1 MNHEY, CDR2 SMNVEV (reference sequence). The CDR3 totals 16 residues. The CDR3 nucleotides are TGTGCCAGCAGCCTAAGAGGGCCCAGCTCCTACAATGAGCAGTTCTTC. Its protein is CASSLRGPSSYNEQFF.

The chain joins TRBV10-3 to TRBJ2-3, with D perhaps matching TRBD2 (5 bases). The CDR3 length is 13 residues. The V gene's germline CDR1 is ENHRY and CDR2 SYGVKD. Trimming removed 6 bases at V and 1 base at J, with 8 bases between. The CDR3 DNA follows: TGTGCCATCAGGGTCGGGGGCACAGATACGCAGTATTTT. Its translation: CAIRVGGTDTQYF.

The rearrangement links TRBV25-1 to TRBJ2-7; 7 nucleotides line up with TRBD1. The CDR3 has 13 amino acids. The germline V gene encodes CDR1 MGHDK and CDR2 SYGVNS. V gave up 5 bases and J gave up 7 bases; unmatched junction bases: 8. For the CDR3, the DNA is TGTGCCAGCAGTAAAGGACAGGTGAGGGAGCAGTACTTC. It yields the protein CASSKGQVREQYF.

A single count supports this clone. The chain combines TRBV6-5 with TRBJ2-1, with 11 bases that match TRBD2. CDR3 length: 15 amino acids. The trim removed 5 bases at V and 2 bases at J, leaving 2 bases unmatched. The V gene's germline CDR1 is MNHEY and CDR2 SVGAGI. The chain's CDR3 is CASSLAGGTYNEQFF. CDR3 in DNA: TGTGCCAGCAGTCTAGCGGGAGGAACCTACAATGAGCAGTTCTTC.

V and J are TRBV7-9 and TRBJ2-7, with D possibly TRBD2 on 6 matching bases. Germline V gene lookup returns CDR1 SEHNR and CDR2 FQNEAQ (reference sequence). Trimming took 7 bases from V and 5 from J, leaving 15 bases between them. The CDR3 is made up of 13 amino acids. CDR3 sequence (DNA): TGTGCCAGCAATCTGGCGGGATCGGACGAGCAGTACTTC. This gives the protein CASNLAGSDEQYF.

This clone was observed once. The rearrangement joins TRBV5-6 to TRBJ2-1, with D possibly being TRBD2 (6 bases). The V end lost 4 bases, the J end lost 4 bases, and 9 bases lay between the germline ends. Germline V gene data show CDR1 as SGHDT and CDR2 as YYEEEE. This CDR3 is 13 amino acids long. CDR3 amino acids: CASSRGTYNEQFF. The CDR3 bases are TGTGCCAGCAGCCGGGGGACTTACAATGAGCAGTTCTTC. The entire variable domain, with the rest obtained from reference TRBV5-6 and TRBJ2-1, is as follows: DAGVTQSPTHLIKTRGQQVTLRCSPKSGHDTVSWYQQALGQGPQFIFQYYEEEERQRGNFPDRFSGHQFPNYSSELNVNALLLGDSALYLCASSRGTYNEQFFGPGTRLTVL.

This rearrangement joins TRBV6-1 to TRBJ2-5; D is possibly TRBD1 (5 bases). Germline CDR1 is MNHNS and CDR2 is SASEGT. The germline V and J ends were trimmed by 6 bases and 1 base, with 9 bases remaining between them. This CDR3 comprises 13 residues. Here the CDR3 reads CASSRQPQETQYF. CDR3 sequence (DNA): TGTGCCAGCAGCCGACAGCCCCAAGAGACCCAGTACTTC.

The chain combines TRBV7-2 with TRBJ2-5; 7 positions match TRBD2. V lost 3 bases, J lost 3 bases, and 4 bases stayed unmatched. Germline-derived CDR1 and CDR2 are SGHTA and FQGNSA. CDR3 length: 14 residues. The chain's CDR3 is CASSFQSGEETQYF. In nucleotides, the CDR3 is TGTGCCAGCAGCTTCCAGAGCGGGGAAGAGACCCAGTACTTC.

The chain joins TRBV5-4 to TRBJ2-2, with no clear D. Looked up from germline, CDR1 is SGHNT and CDR2 is YYREEE (reference sequence). V was cut by 5 bases and J by 0 bases, with 11 bases left in between. The CDR3 totals 15 residues. Here the CDR3 reads CASREQAANTGELFF. The CDR3 region has the DNA TGTGCCAGCAGAGAGCAGGCAGCGAACACCGGGGAGCTGTTTTTT.

A few counts support this clone. The CDR3 reads CASSFRGGDYEQYF. The DNA for the CDR3 is TGTGCCAGCAGCTTCAGAGGGGGAGACTACGAGCAGTACTTC. The chain uses TRBV7-2 and TRBJ2-7, with D tentatively TRBD1 (6 bases). With 3 bases removed from V and 3 bases from J, the gap between germline ends came to 12 bases. Germline V CDR1 and CDR2: SGHTA, FQGNSA. The CDR3 extends over 14 amino acids.

This clone turned up a few times. The chain couples TRBV9 to TRBJ2-3; D is ambiguous. CDR3 size: 12 residues. Looked up from germline, CDR1 is SGDLS and CDR2 is YYNGEE. Between the trimmed V and J ends, which lost 0 bases and 4 bases, there was a span of 3 bases. The CDR3 sequence: CASSVAADTQYF. The CDR3 DNA reads as TGTGCCAGCAGCGTAGCAGCAGATACGCAGTATTTT.

In its sample, this clone was seen a few times. This sequence joins TRBV18 and TRBJ1-1, with D possibly being TRBD1 (5 bases). CDR1 is KGHSH, CDR2 LQKENI, per germline. This CDR3 is 14 amino acids long. Trimming shortened V by 1 base and J by 3 bases, and 9 bases separated the two germline ends. Written as DNA, the CDR3 is TGTGCCAGCTCACCACGGCAGGGCGACACTGAAGCTTTCTTT. Protein sequence: CASSPRQGDTEAFF. Combining the CDR3 with reference TRBV18 and TRBJ1-1 gives the whole variable domain NAGVMQNPRHLVRRRGQEARLRCSPMKGHSHVYWYRQLPEEGLKFMVYLQKENIIDESGMPKERFSAEFPKEGPSILRIQQVVRGDSAAYFCASSPRQGDTEAFFGQGTRLTVV.

This chain uses TRBV7-9 with TRBJ2-2, with 9 bases fitting TRBD1. Germline trimming cut 5 bases from V and 6 bases from J; bases unmatched to any gene: 7. The CDR3 is 15 residues long. From germline, CDR1 is SEHNR and CDR2 FQNEAQ (reference sequence). The CDR3 bases are TGTGCCAGCAGCCGCTGGGACAGGGTTTCCGGGGAGCTGTTTTTT. It encodes CASSRWDRVSGELFF. The whole variable domain, remainder taken from reference TRBV7-9 and TRBJ2-2, is DTGVSQNPRHKITKRGQNVTFRCDPISEHNRLYWYRQTLGQGPEFLTYFQNEAQLEKSRLLSDRFSAERPKGSFSTLEIQRTEQGDSAMYLCASSRWDRVSGELFFGEGSRLTVL.

The chain recombines TRBV5-1 with TRBJ2-5; 11 bases match TRBD2. Germline V gene sequence: CDR1 SGHRS, CDR2 YFSETQ. The CDR3 extends over 16 amino acids. Germline trimming cut 0 bases from V and 5 bases from J; bases unmatched to any gene: 6. The CDR3 loop reads CASSLEVAGGWETQYF. The CDR3 DNA reads as TGCGCCAGCAGCTTGGAGGTAGCGGGAGGGTGGGAGACCCAGTACTTC.

The chain recombines TRBV5-1 with TRBJ1-1; TRBD1 matches 8 bases. Germline V lookup: CDR1 SGHRS, CDR2 YFSETQ. CDR3 length: 13 residues. The V and J ends lost 4 bases and 6 bases, in that order; junction bases with no gene match: 5. This CDR3 reads CASSALGQAEAFF. The CDR3 DNA reads as TGCGCCAGCAGCGCACTGGGACAGGCTGAAGCTTTCTTT.

The gene calls are TRBV4-1 and TRBJ1-4; possibly TRBD1 for D (5 bases). V lost 4 bases to trimming and J lost 4 bases, with 19 bases between them. Per germline, CDR1 MGHRA and CDR2 YSYEKL. This CDR3 contains 17 residues. The CDR3 region is CASSLINLGVGNEKLFF. For the CDR3, the DNA is TGCGCCAGCAGCCTCATAAACTTAGGGGTGGGTAATGAAAAACTGTTTTTT.

This chain uses TRBV18 with TRBJ1-4, with a tentative D call TRBD1 (5 bases). CDR3 length: 18 residues. Germline CDR1 reads KGHSH; CDR2 reads LQKENI. V shed 5 bases and J shed 5 bases, with 24 bases lying between them. As DNA, the CDR3 is TGTGCCAGCTCAACGGGTTTCGGGACTCAGGGAGAGAATGAAAAACTGTTTTTT. It is translated as CASSTGFGTQGENEKLFF. The full variable domain, rest sourced from reference TRBV18 and TRBJ1-4, is NAGVMQNPRHLVRRRGQEARLRCSPMKGHSHVYWYRQLPEEGLKFMVYLQKENIIDESGMPKERFSAEFPKEGPSILRIQQVVRGDSAAYFCASSTGFGTQGENEKLFFGSGTQLSVL.

This clone was seen a handful of times. The sample contains more than one DNA sequence encoding this CDR3. J is TRBJ2-5 and V is TRBV7-9, with TRBD2 identical over 7 bases. The CDR3 consists of 14 residues. V shed 3 bases and J 3 bases; nucleotides not matched to a gene: 4. CDR1 and CDR2 (germline): SEHNR, FQNEAQ (reference sequence). DNA for the CDR3: TGTGCCAGCAGCTTGGCTAGCGGAAAAGAGACCCAGTACTTC. Amino acids: CASSLASGKETQYF.

The chain joins TRBV6-1 to TRBJ2-5; no clear D. The CDR3 is 11 residues long. The ends were cut back, 4 bases at V and 7 bases at J, with 7 bases in the middle. Germline V CDR1 and CDR2: MNHNS, SASEGT. The CDR3 protein is CASSVPGTQYF. The CDR3 DNA is TGTGCCAGCAGTGTCCCGGGGACCCAGTACTTC.

This clone was recorded once. The chain is built from TRBV28 and TRBJ2-7; possibly TRBD2 for D (6 bases). Trimming removed 7 bases from V and 3 bases from J, with 28 bases in between. Looked up from germline, CDR1 is MDHEN and CDR2 is SYDVKM. This CDR3 spans 18 amino acids. CDR3 in DNA: TGTGCCAGCACCCCCGGTGGTACAGGAGCTACTAGCAGCTACGAGCAGTACTTC. Amino acids: CASTPGGTGATSSYEQYF.

V is TRBV19 and J is TRBJ2-1; D unclear. This CDR3 region has 13 residues. CDR1 and CDR2 from the germline V gene are LNHDA and SQIVND (reference sequence). The V gene lost 5 bases and the J gene lost 6 bases, with 11 bases spanning the gap. CDR3: CASSPAGLNEQFF. CDR3 bases: TGTGCCAGTAGTCCCGCTGGGCTCAATGAGCAGTTCTTC. Combining the CDR3 with reference TRBV19 and TRBJ2-1 gives the whole variable domain DGGITQSPKYLFRKEGQNVTLSCEQNLNHDAMYWYRQDPGQGLRLIYYSQIVNDFQKGDIAEGYSVSREKKESFPLTVTSAQKNPTAFYLCASSPAGLNEQFFGPGTRLTVL.

The chain recombines TRBV7-2 with TRBJ2-2; TRBD2 agrees at 9 bases. The V gene end was trimmed by 8 bases and the J gene end by 7 bases; junction bases not matched to a gene: 17. Germline V gene lookup returns CDR1 SGHTA and CDR2 FQGNSA. The CDR3 totals 17 residues. The CDR3 DNA is TGTGCCAGCGCCTACGGGCGGAGCGGGGGGCGCGTCGGGGAGCTGTTTTTT. Translation: CASAYGRSGGRVGELFF.